A single sample is the source of the 6 T cell receptor beta chains below, sequenced in a study of T cell responses to AZD1222 COVID-19 vaccine. TCRdb's copy holds only in-frame clones and misses some; the assay was immunoSEQ multiplex PCR. Of about 140,000 clones in the sample, approximately 95% were seen once. The sample here was peripheral blood, taken on day 0 of MenACWY control vaccination. The receptor source for this set is an adult in good health.

The chain uses TRBV5-5 and TRBJ1-5, with 7 bases that match TRBD1. This CDR3 is built from 15 residues. Germline CDR1 is SGHKS and CDR2 is YYEKEE (reference sequence). The V and J ends lost 0 bases and 7 bases, in that order; junction bases with no gene match: 7. The CDR3 here is CASSLGQGEGQPQHF. Written as DNA, the CDR3 is TGTGCCAGCAGCTTGGGACAGGGAGAAGGACAGCCCCAGCATTTT.

The chain joins TRBV6-1 to TRBJ2-1; D remains unclear. Germline values: CDR1 MNHNS, CDR2 SASEGT. The V end lost 0 bases, the J end lost 0 bases, and 15 bases lay between the germline ends. The CDR3 extends over 18 amino acids. The CDR3 DNA is TGTGCCAGCAGTGAAGCTTGGTCTCGGCTGAGCTCCTACAATGAGCAGTTCTTC. It yields the protein CASSEAWSRLSSYNEQFF.

The chain carries TRBV6-1 and TRBJ1-4; 7 nucleotides line up with TRBD1. With V trimmed by 2 bases and J by 3 bases, 3 bases remained unmatched. The length of the CDR3 is 15 residues. Germline assignment: CDR1 MNHNS and CDR2 SASEGT. DNA of the CDR3: TGTGCCAGCAGTGAACCGGGACAGTCTAATGAAAAACTGTTTTTT. This translates into CASSEPGQSNEKLFF.

The rearrangement links TRBV5-1 to TRBJ1-2; TRBD1 matches at 7 bases. With 4 bases clipped from V and 7 bases from J, the junction kept 7 bases outside the gene matches. The CDR3 covers 13 residues. Germline CDR1 is SGHRS and CDR2 is YFSETQ. The DNA for the CDR3 is TGCGCCAGCAGCCCGACAGGGTCCATTGGCTACACCTTC. This gives the protein CASSPTGSIGYTF. Full variable domain (rest looked up from reference TRBV5-1 and TRBJ1-2): KAGVTQTPRYLIKTRGQQVTLSCSPISGHRSVSWYQQTPGQGLQFLFEYFSETQRNKGNFPGRFSGRQFSNSRSEMNVSTLELGDSALYLCASSPTGSIGYTFGSGTRLTVV.

This clone was found once. This chain connects TRBV5-6 to TRBJ2-3; D perhaps matches TRBD1 (6 bases). Germline CDR1 is SGHDT and CDR2 is YYEEEE. The V and J ends lost 5 bases and 2 bases respectively, with 12 bases between them. CDR3 length: 14 amino acids. In DNA, the CDR3 is TGTGCCAGCAGGATACAGGGAATCACAGATACGCAGTATTTT. Encoded protein: CASRIQGITDTQYF.

V and J are TRBV18 and TRBJ2-1, with unresolved D. CDR3 length: 14 amino acids. V lost 4 bases and J lost 10, with 17 bases in between. Germline V gene sequence: CDR1 KGHSH, CDR2 LQKENI. CDR3 loop: CASSQTPPLGEQFF. CDR3 coding DNA: TGTGCCAGCTCACAAACCCCACCCCTAGGGGAGCAGTTCTTC.